The rows below give T cell receptor beta chains drawn from one sample of a study of T cells after yellow fever vaccination. TCRdb re-called the 5' RACE reads with MiXCR, one entry per CDR3 protein. Counted here are some 350,000 distinct CDR3 sequences, 11% occurring once; the ten biggest clones make up more than 15%. Sequencing used PBMCs, obtained on the day of the first yellow fever vaccination. These receptors were collected from a man aged 18 to 29 who received the YFV17D yellow fever vaccine. Both conserved end residues are part of each CDR3. The order of the fields is CDR3 protein, CDR3 DNA, clone size, V gene, J gene, D gene. The D gene is left open where the match is weak. Size is stated for part of the rows, as once, few or many counts, or as a class when the clone is expanded.

CDR3: CASSEGSSKVETQYF
DNA: TGTGCCAGCAGTGAAGGAAGTAGCAAGGTAGAGACCCAGTACTTC
size: few
V: TRBV6-1
J: TRBJ2-5
D: NA

CDR3: CSVVGQWVGDEQFF
DNA: TGCAGCGTCGTGGGACAGTGGGTCGGAGATGAGCAGTTCTTC
size: many
V: TRBV29-1
J: TRBJ2-1
D: TRBD1

CDR3: CASSPTGSADTQYF
DNA: TGCGCCAGCAGCCCGACAGGGAGCGCAGATACGCAGTATTTT
size: NA
V: TRBV5-1
J: TRBJ2-3
D: TRBD1

CDR3: CATGGSSTDTQYF
DNA: TGTGCCACCGGGGGTTCTAGCACAGATACGCAGTATTTT
size: few
V: TRBV11-2
J: TRBJ2-3
D: NA

CDR3: CATSRDGGGHTDTQYF
DNA: TGTGCCACCAGCAGAGATGGGGGGGGACACACAGATACGCAGTATTTT
size: NA
V: TRBV15
J: TRBJ2-3
D: NA

CDR3: CSVEDGYSGGLQETQYF
DNA: TGCAGCGTTGAAGACGGGTATTCGGGGGGCCTCCAAGAGACCCAGTACTTC
size: few
V: TRBV29-1
J: TRBJ2-5
D: NA

CDR3: CATSLRRGLTTDTQYF
DNA: TGTGCCACCAGTTTGAGACGGGGATTAACCACAGATACGCAGTATTTT
size: few
V: TRBV15
J: TRBJ2-3
D: NA

CDR3: CASSPWTTANTGELFF
DNA: TGTGCCAGCAGCCCTTGGACTACCGCGAACACCGGGGAGCTGTTTTTT
size: few
V: TRBV12-3/TRBV12-4
J: TRBJ2-2
D: NA

CDR3: CASSPGTSGTYNEQFF
DNA: TGTGCCAGCAGCCCCGGGACTAGCGGGACTTACAATGAGCAGTTCTTC
size: few
V: TRBV7-6
J: TRBJ2-1
D: TRBD2

CDR3: CASSTNPGETQYF
DNA: TGCGCCAGCAGCACCAACCCAGGGGAGACCCAGTACTTC
size: many
V: TRBV5-1
J: TRBJ2-5
D: NA

CDR3: CASSLALGVLQETQYF
DNA: TGTGCCAGCAGCTTGGCCCTGGGAGTCTTACAAGAGACCCAGTACTTC
size: few
V: TRBV5-4
J: TRBJ2-5
D: NA

CDR3: CASSILDSGNQPQHF
DNA: TGTGCCAGTAGTATTCTGGATTCGGGCAATCAGCCCCAGCATTTT
size: NA
V: TRBV19
J: TRBJ1-5
D: NA

CDR3: CASSHGGGHNSPLHF
DNA: TGTGCCAGCAGCCACGGTGGGGGCCATAATTCACCCCTCCACTTT
size: NA
V: TRBV7-2
J: TRBJ1-6
D: NA

CDR3: CSAAGDAVNEKLFF
DNA: TGCAGTGCAGCAGGGGACGCAGTGAATGAAAAACTGTTTTTT
size: few
V: TRBV20-1
J: TRBJ1-4
D: NA

CDR3: CASSLDSLQETQYF
DNA: TGTGCCAGCAGCCTGGATAGCCTCCAAGAGACCCAGTACTTC
size: NA
V: TRBV7-9
J: TRBJ2-5
D: NA

CDR3: CASSTGQGVYNEQFF
DNA: TGTGCCAGTAGCACTGGACAGGGGGTATACAATGAGCAGTTCTTC
size: few
V: TRBV19
J: TRBJ2-1
D: TRBD1

CDR3: CASSPNSGGYEETQYF
DNA: TGTGCCAGCAGCCCCAACTCGGGGGGCTACGAAGAGACCCAGTACTTC
size: few
V: TRBV11-2
J: TRBJ2-5
D: NA

CDR3: CASSLGGGGEETQYF
DNA: TGTGCCAGCAGCTTAGGGGGGGGAGGTGAAGAGACCCAGTACTTC
size: many
V: TRBV7-2
J: TRBJ2-5
D: TRBD2

CDR3: CASSSPRGTDTQYF
DNA: TGTGCCAGCAGTTCTCCTCGGGGAACAGATACGCAGTATTTT
size: NA
V: TRBV6-5
J: TRBJ2-3
D: NA

CDR3: CASSLTNRISYEQYF
DNA: TGCGCCAGCAGCTTGACGAACAGGATATCCTACGAGCAGTACTTC
size: NA
V: TRBV5-1
J: TRBJ2-7
D: NA

CDR3: CASSLAPAGGQYF
DNA: TGTGCCAGCAGCTTAGCGCCGGCAGGAGGGCAGTACTTC
size: few
V: TRBV7-9
J: TRBJ2-7
D: NA

CDR3: CASSKTGRTEAFF
DNA: TGTGCCAGCAGCAAGACAGGGCGGACTGAAGCTTTCTTT
size: NA
V: TRBV5-6
J: TRBJ1-1
D: TRBD1

CDR3: CASSVGLPGELFF
DNA: TGTGCCAGCAGCGTAGGGCTGCCGGGGGAGCTGTTTTTT
size: few
V: TRBV9
J: TRBJ2-2
D: NA

CDR3: CASSQVPRDRGRRGTEAFF
DNA: TGCGCCAGCAGCCAAGTCCCCCGGGACAGGGGAAGACGGGGCACTGAAGCTTTCTTT
size: NA
V: TRBV4-3
J: TRBJ1-1
D: TRBD1

CDR3: CASILEGGTEAFF
DNA: TGTGCCAGCATCCTAGAGGGGGGCACTGAAGCTTTCTTT
size: few
V: TRBV12-3/TRBV12-4
J: TRBJ1-1
D: NA

CDR3: CATSDSGRRGAQYF
DNA: TGTGCCACCAGTGATTCCGGGCGACGCGGAGCGCAGTATTTT
size: NA
V: TRBV24-1
J: TRBJ2-3
D: NA

CDR3: CASSSLGRDDGSQHF
DNA: TGTGCCAGCAGTTCGTTGGGCAGGGATGATGGATCCCAGCATTTT
size: few
V: TRBV12-3/TRBV12-4
J: TRBJ1-5
D: NA

CDR3: CASSLRLDRSFFNEKLFF
DNA: TGTGCCAGCAGTTTACGCCTCGATCGCAGTTTCTTTAATGAAAAACTGTTTTTT
size: few
V: TRBV27
J: TRBJ1-4
D: NA

CDR3: CASSPGQATEQYF
DNA: TGTGCCAGCAGCCCGGGACAGGCGACCGAGCAGTACTTC
size: few
V: TRBV12-3/TRBV12-4
J: TRBJ2-7
D: TRBD1

CDR3: CSARDPSKNTDTQYF
DNA: TGCAGTGCTAGAGATCCTAGTAAGAACACAGATACGCAGTATTTT
size: many
V: TRBV20-1
J: TRBJ2-3
D: NA

CDR3: CASTRGEQETQYF
DNA: TGTGCCAGCACCCGAGGGGAGCAAGAGACCCAGTACTTC
size: many
V: TRBV6-1
J: TRBJ2-5
D: NA

CDR3: CASSSRPGTSGGADTQYF
DNA: TGCGCCAGCAGCTCCCGACCCGGGACTAGCGGGGGGGCAGATACGCAGTATTTT
size: NA
V: TRBV5-1
J: TRBJ2-3
D: TRBD2

CDR3: CASSSSVSRLQSGNTIYF
DNA: TGTGCCAGCAGCTCAAGCGTCTCTCGCTTACAGTCTGGAAACACCATATATTTT
size: few
V: TRBV11-1
J: TRBJ1-3
D: NA

CDR3: CASSLRFANTGELFF
DNA: TGCGCCAGCAGCTTGAGGTTTGCGAACACCGGGGAGCTGTTTTTT
size: NA
V: TRBV5-1
J: TRBJ2-2
D: NA

CDR3: CASSLGGPSNEKLFF
DNA: TGTGCCAGCAGCTTAGGGGGGCCAAGTAATGAAAAACTGTTTTTT
size: NA
V: TRBV7-2
J: TRBJ1-4
D: NA

CDR3: CASSRGFPGELFF
DNA: TGTGCCAGCAGCCGCGGCTTTCCCGGGGAGCTGTTTTTT
size: NA
V: TRBV12-3/TRBV12-4
J: TRBJ2-2
D: NA

CDR3: CASSLVGQGARGEKLFF
DNA: TGCGCCAGCAGCTTGGTGGGACAGGGGGCGCGTGGTGAAAAACTGTTTTTT
size: NA
V: TRBV5-1
J: TRBJ1-4
D: TRBD1

CDR3: CASSDQNGARGDTQYF
DNA: TGTGCCAGCAGTGACCAGAACGGGGCCCGGGGAGATACGCAGTATTTT
size: NA
V: TRBV2
J: TRBJ2-3
D: NA

CDR3: CASSVEATNEKLFF
DNA: TGTGCCAGCAGTGTGGAGGCTACAAATGAAAAACTGTTTTTT
size: NA
V: TRBV2
J: TRBJ1-4
D: NA

CDR3: CASSVTSGVYNEQFF
DNA: TGTGCCAGCAGCGTAACTAGCGGGGTTTACAATGAGCAGTTCTTC
size: NA
V: TRBV7-2
J: TRBJ2-1
D: TRBD2

CDR3: CSAPAVYNEQFF
DNA: TGCAGTGCTCCCGCGGTGTACAATGAGCAGTTCTTC
size: many
V: TRBV20-1
J: TRBJ2-1
D: NA

CDR3: CSVEISGVSSYNEQFF
DNA: TGCAGCGTTGAAATTAGCGGGGTGAGCTCCTACAATGAGCAGTTCTTC
size: few
V: TRBV29-1
J: TRBJ2-1
D: TRBD2

CDR3: CSVEDHEGGSEQFF
DNA: TGCAGCGTTGAAGATCACGAGGGGGGGAGTGAGCAGTTCTTC
size: NA
V: TRBV29-1
J: TRBJ2-1
D: NA

CDR3: CASSEGQGTYGYTF
DNA: TGCGCCAGCAGCGAGGGACAGGGAACCTATGGCTACACCTTC
size: many
V: TRBV5-1
J: TRBJ1-2
D: TRBD1

CDR3: CATSDLRQGDAQETQYF
DNA: TGTGCCACCAGTGATTTGCGGCAGGGCGATGCACAAGAGACCCAGTACTTC
size: NA
V: TRBV24-1
J: TRBJ2-5
D: NA

CDR3: CAINPGYTGANVLTF
DNA: TGTGCCATCAATCCAGGGTATACTGGGGCCAACGTCCTGACTTTC
size: few
V: TRBV10-3
J: TRBJ2-6
D: NA

CDR3: CASSLAEAQLDTQYF
DNA: TGTGCCAGCAGCTTAGCGGAAGCCCAGCTAGATACGCAGTATTTT
size: many
V: TRBV7-9
J: TRBJ2-3
D: NA